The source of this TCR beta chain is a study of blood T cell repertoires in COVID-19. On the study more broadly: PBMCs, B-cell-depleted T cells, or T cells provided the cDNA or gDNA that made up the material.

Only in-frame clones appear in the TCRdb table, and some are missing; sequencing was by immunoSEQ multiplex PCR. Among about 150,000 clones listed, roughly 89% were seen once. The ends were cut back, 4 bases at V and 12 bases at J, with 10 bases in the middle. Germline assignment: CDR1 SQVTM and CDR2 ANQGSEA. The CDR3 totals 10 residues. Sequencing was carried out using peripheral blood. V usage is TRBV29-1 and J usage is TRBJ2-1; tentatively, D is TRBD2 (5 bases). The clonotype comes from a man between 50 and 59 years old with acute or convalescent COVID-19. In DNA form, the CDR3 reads TGCAGCGTTGGGGGTGAGGGGCAGTTCTTC. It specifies CSVGGEGQFF.